These T cell receptor beta chains were read from a single sample in a study of cytomegalovirus exposure and HLA in healthy donors. Clones were sequenced by immunoSEQ multiplex PCR, and TCRdb holds only the in-frame ones, with some missing. The sample lists some 130,000 clones; around four fifths were seen once. Sequencing was carried out using PBMCs. The receptors derive from a human donor in good health. CDR3s include the opening cysteine and the closing phenylalanine or tryptophan. A D gene is named only where the DNA matches it firmly. Not every row has a clone size; where given, it reads once, few, many or a size class.

J | V | D | size | CDR3 | DNA
TRBJ2-1 | TRBV7-9 | - | few | CASSVLSSNEQFF | TGTGCCAGCAGCGTTCTTTCCAGCAATGAGCAGTTCTTC
TRBJ2-7 | TRBV20-1 | - | - | CSARVLSEQYF | TGCAGTGCTAGAGTTTTGAGCGAGCAGTACTTC
TRBJ2-7 | TRBV6-5 | TRBD1 | - | CASSYGPGQHYEQYF | TGTGCCAGCAGTTACGGACCGGGACAGCACTACGAGCAGTACTTC
TRBJ2-2 | TRBV5-4 | - | - | CASSFEAGRGANTGELFF | TGTGCCAGCAGCTTCGAGGCGGGCAGGGGGGCGAACACCGGGGAGCTGTTTTTT
TRBJ2-3 | TRBV7-3 | TRBD2 | - | CASSPSGGPGDTQYF | TGTGCCAGCAGTCCCAGCGGGGGCCCCGGAGATACGCAGTATTTT
TRBJ2-3 | TRBV28 | TRBD2 | few | CASSNAGGNTDTQYF | TGTGCCAGCAGTAACGCGGGGGGTAACACAGATACGCAGTATTTT
TRBJ2-7 | TRBV5-6 | - | few | CASSYIRTYSYEQYF | TGTGCCAGCAGCTATATAAGGACATACTCCTACGAGCAGTACTTC
TRBJ2-3 | TRBV5-1 | TRBD2 | once | CASGLAGESDTQYF | TGCGCCAGTGGGCTAGCGGGGGAATCAGATACGCAGTATTTT
TRBJ2-3 | TRBV11-3 | TRBD1 | - | CASSPGVATGDLGTDTQYF | TGTGCCAGCAGCCCTGGTGTTGCAACAGGGGATTTAGGAACAGATACGCAGTATTTT
TRBJ2-7 | TRBV10-1 | TRBD2 | - | CASSEFSGGGYEQYF | TGCGCCAGCAGTGAGTTTTCGGGAGGGGGCTACGAGCAGTACTTC
TRBJ2-7 | TRBV27 | - | - | CASSRTGGLVKQYF | TGTGCCAGCAGTAGGACAGGAGGGTTGGTTAAGCAGTACTTC
TRBJ1-4 | TRBV4-1 | - | once | CASSQDPDREKLFF | TGCGCCAGCAGCCAAGATCCAGATCGTGAAAAACTGTTTTTT
TRBJ2-1 | TRBV7-9 | TRBD1 | - | CASSAGGNEQFF | TGTGCCAGCAGCGCAGGGGGAAATGAGCAGTTCTTC
TRBJ1-2 | TRBV6-6 | TRBD1 | - | CASSPSDRGVYGYTF | TGTGCCAGCAGTCCATCCGACAGGGGCGTCTATGGCTACACCTTC
TRBJ1-3 | TRBV7-3 | - | - | CASSLGSTGGGNTIYF | TGTGCCAGCAGCTTAGGGTCTACGGGAGGGGGAAACACCATATATTTT
TRBJ2-3 | TRBV9 | TRBD2 | - | CASSGQLAGGPDTQYF | TGTGCCAGCAGCGGGCAACTAGCGGGGGGCCCAGATACGCAGTATTTT
TRBJ1-1 | TRBV5-1 | - | - | CASSLGASDTEAFF | TGCGCCAGCAGCTTGGGGGCCTCAGACACTGAAGCTTTCTTT
TRBJ2-4 | TRBV5-1 | TRBD1 | - | CASSLGGTGVNIQYF | TGCGCCAGCAGCTTGGGTGGGACAGGGGTGAACATTCAGTACTTC
TRBJ2-7 | TRBV18 | - | - | CASSPSRDPIYEQYF | TGTGCCAGCTCACCATCCCGGGATCCGATCTACGAGCAGTACTTC
TRBJ1-1 | TRBV7-9 | - | - | CASSLVSDEAFF | TGTGCCAGCAGCTTAGTTTCAGATGAAGCTTTCTTT
TRBJ1-1 | TRBV6-6 | - | many | CASSLPKTSEAFF | TGTGCCAGCAGTTTACCCAAAACTTCTGAAGCTTTCTTT
TRBJ2-2 | TRBV19 | TRBD1 | - | CASTQSGGDNTGELFF | TGTGCCAGTACCCAATCAGGGGGCGATAACACCGGGGAGCTGTTTTTT
TRBJ1-4 | TRBV29-1 | TRBD1 | - | CSVEENRGGEKLFF | TGCAGCGTTGAAGAGAACAGGGGTGGGGAAAAACTGTTTTTT